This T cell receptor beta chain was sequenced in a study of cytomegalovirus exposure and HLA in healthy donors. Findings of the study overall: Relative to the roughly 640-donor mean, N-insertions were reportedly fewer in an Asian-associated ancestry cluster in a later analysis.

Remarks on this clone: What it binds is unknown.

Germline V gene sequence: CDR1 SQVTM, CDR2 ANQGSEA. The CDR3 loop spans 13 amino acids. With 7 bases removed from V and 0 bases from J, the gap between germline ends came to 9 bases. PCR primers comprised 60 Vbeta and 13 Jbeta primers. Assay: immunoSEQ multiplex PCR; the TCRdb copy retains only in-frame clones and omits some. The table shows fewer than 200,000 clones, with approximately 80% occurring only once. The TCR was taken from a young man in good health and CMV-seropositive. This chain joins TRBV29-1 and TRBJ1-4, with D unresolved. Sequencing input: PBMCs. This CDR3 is CSANGATNEKLFF. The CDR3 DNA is TGCAGCGCCAACGGTGCAACTAATGAAAAACTGTTTTTT.